The rows below give T cell receptor beta chains drawn from one sample of a study of T cell responses to AZD1222 COVID-19 vaccine. Using immunoSEQ multiplex PCR, the repertoire was profiled, and TCRdb retains in-frame clones only, with some absent. The sample shows more than 90,000 clones, about nine tenths of them seen only once. Here the sequenced sample was peripheral blood, taken on day 0 of AZD1222 vaccination. The receptors were sampled from an adult in good health. Both conserved end residues are part of each CDR3. The D gene is left open where the match is weak. Only some rows state a clone size, as once, few, many or a class for expanded clones.

NA NA TRBJ1-6 TRBV6-1 TGTGCCAGCAGTGAACTAGGCAGAGCCAATTCACCCCTCCACTTT CASSELGRANSPLHF
TRBD1 NA TRBJ1-5 TRBV28 TGTGCCAGCAGTGGAAACCGGGACAGGGGTCCTCATCAGCCCCAGCATTTT CASSGNRDRGPHQPQHF
NA NA TRBJ1-4 TRBV10-2 TGCGCCAGCAGTGAGTCCCCGGGACAAAGGAGTGAAAAACTGTTTTTT CASSESPGQRSEKLFF
NA once TRBJ2-1 TRBV5-1 TGCGCCAGCAGCTTGGTGGGTGGGGTCTACAATGAGCAGTTCTTC CASSLVGGVYNEQFF
NA NA TRBJ2-3 TRBV5-1 TGCGCCAGCAGCCCCACGGGCGATACGCAGTATTTT CASSPTGDTQYF
NA once TRBJ1-3 TRBV2 TGTGCCACCTCCGGGTCTGGAAACACCATATATTTT CATSGSGNTIYF
NA NA TRBJ1-5 TRBV6-1 TGTGCCAGCAGTGAAGAAGGTTTTCAGCCCCAGCATTTT CASSEEGFQPQHF
NA NA TRBJ1-6 TRBV27 TGTGCCAGCACAACCTCCTATAATTCACCCCTCCACTTT CASTTSYNSPLHF
TRBD1 NA TRBJ1-4 TRBV6-1 TGTGCCAGCAGTGAAAGGACAGGGGGCTTAACTAATGAAAAACTGTTTTTT CASSERTGGLTNEKLFF
TRBD1 NA TRBJ2-3 TRBV18 TGTGCCAGCTCACCATCGAGGACAGGGGACACAGATACGCAGTATTTT CASSPSRTGDTDTQYF
TRBD2 NA TRBJ2-7 TRBV6-5 TGTGCCAGCTGTAGCGGGGAGTTCTCCTACGAGCAGTACTTC CASCSGEFSYEQYF
NA NA TRBJ1-5 TRBV29-1 TGCAGCCCTCAGCCATCTCAGCCCCAGCATTTT CSPQPSQPQHF
TRBD2 NA TRBJ2-3 TRBV2 TGTGCCAGCAGTGGACTAGCGGGGACGGATACGCAGTATTTT CASSGLAGTDTQYF
NA NA TRBJ1-3 TRBV7-8 TGTGCCAGCAGCTCTCGTATCGGCCCTCGACACTCTGGAAACACCATATATTTT CASSSRIGPRHSGNTIYF
NA once TRBJ1-1 TRBV7-9 TGTGCCAGCAGCTTCGACGGGGGGAGGTCGACTGAAGCTTTCTTT CASSFDGGRSTEAFF
NA NA TRBJ2-7 TRBV20-1 TGCAGTGCTAGACAGTCCTACGAGCAGTACTTC CSARQSYEQYF
TRBD1 few TRBJ1-6 TRBV5-4 TGTGCCAGCAGCCCCGGGACAGGGGGACGTTCACCCCTCCACTTT CASSPGTGGRSPLHF
TRBD1 NA TRBJ1-6 TRBV28 TGTGCCAGCACCCCGACAGGGCTGAATTCACCCCTCCACTTT CASTPTGLNSPLHF
NA NA TRBJ1-4 TRBV7-8 TGTGCCAGCAGCTTGGCTAGAAGTCAGGTTAATGAAAAACTGTTTTTT CASSLARSQVNEKLFF
TRBD1 NA TRBJ2-1 TRBV11-1 TGTGCCAGCAGCTTAGTTTCAGGGGGCAGTGAGCAGTTCTTC CASSLVSGGSEQFF
TRBD1 NA TRBJ2-7 TRBV30 TGTGCCTGGAGCCTGAGTGGACAGGGGACCTACGAGCAGTACTTC CAWSLSGQGTYEQYF
NA NA TRBJ2-5 TRBV9 TGTGCCAGCAGCGCCTCCATGGGGATCCAGACCCAGTACTTC CASSASMGIQTQYF
TRBD2 NA TRBJ2-1 TRBV6-5 TGTGCCAGCAGTCGGACTAGCGGGGGTTGGAATGAGCAGTTCTTC CASSRTSGGWNEQFF
NA NA TRBJ1-1 TRBV12-3/TRBV12-4 TGTGCCAGCAGTACCCTCATGAACACTGAAGCTTTCTTT CASSTLMNTEAFF
NA NA TRBJ2-7 TRBV25-1 TGTGCCAGCAGTGAACCCGGGACTGGGTTTCGCGAGCAGTACTTC CASSEPGTGFREQYF
NA NA TRBJ1-1 TRBV5-1 TGCGCCAGCAGCTTGGATACCGGAGGAAACACTGAAGCTTTCTTT CASSLDTGGNTEAFF
TRBD1 NA TRBJ1-3 TRBV2 TGTGCCAGCGCCCCAGGGGGCTCTGGAAACACCATATATTTT CASAPGGSGNTIYF
NA NA TRBJ1-1 TRBV28 TGTGCCAGCAGTTATGTAGGAGACACTGAAGCTTTCTTT CASSYVGDTEAFF
TRBD1 NA TRBJ1-2 TRBV5-4 TGTGCCAGCAGCTTGGATCTCCGGGACAGGGCTTATGGCTACACCTTC CASSLDLRDRAYGYTF
NA NA TRBJ1-1 TRBV30 TGTGCCTGGAACTTAGGGACAAGGAACACTGAAGCTTTCTTT CAWNLGTRNTEAFF
NA NA TRBJ1-5 TRBV19 TGTGCCAGTAGTATAGCCCGTGTGACTCAGCCCCAGCATTTT CASSIARVTQPQHF
NA NA TRBJ1-2 TRBV4-1 TGCGCCAGCAGCCCACCCGGCGGGGGCTACACCTTC CASSPPGGGYTF
NA NA TRBJ1-1 TRBV27 TGTGCCAGCAGTTTAAACGAAGGACTTGAAGCTTTCTTT CASSLNEGLEAFF
NA NA TRBJ2-5 TRBV7-2 TGTGCCAGCAGCTTAGGACAATTCCAAGAGACCCAGTACTTC CASSLGQFQETQYF
NA NA TRBJ1-1 TRBV7-9 TGTGCCAGCAAATCCCGGGGGAACACTGAAGCTTTCTTT CASKSRGNTEAFF
NA NA TRBJ1-1 TRBV7-8 TGTGCCAGCAGCTTAGCGCGCCAGGGGAACACTGAAGCTTTCTTT CASSLARQGNTEAFF
NA NA TRBJ1-2 TRBV5-4 TGTGCCAGCAGCTTCCCACAGGACTATGGCTACACCTTC CASSFPQDYGYTF
TRBD1 NA TRBJ1-2 TRBV29-1 TGCAGCGTGGCCGCGGGACAGGGAGTCTATGGCTACACCTTC CSVAAGQGVYGYTF
TRBD1 few TRBJ2-3 TRBV6-4 TGTGCCAGCAGCCTTACCGGGACAGGGGATCCAGATACGCAGTATTTT CASSLTGTGDPDTQYF
NA NA TRBJ2-7 TRBV29-1 TGCAGCGTTGAAGGACAGACCGGGGTTGCCTACGAGCAGTACTTC CSVEGQTGVAYEQYF
NA NA TRBJ1-1 TRBV7-2 TGTGCCAGCAGCGTGATATCCGGTGGGGACACTGAAGCTTTCTTT CASSVISGGDTEAFF
NA NA TRBJ2-1 TRBV5-1 TGCGCCAGCAGCTTGGAGGGGGGAAACTCCTACAATGAGCAGTTCTTC CASSLEGGNSYNEQFF
NA NA TRBJ1-1 TRBV29-1 TGCAGCGTTGTAGTGGAGAACACTGAAGCTTTCTTT CSVVVENTEAFF
NA NA TRBJ1-4 TRBV6-1 TGTGCCAGCAGTGAAGGGTGGGGGGTCCGGACTAATGAAAAACTGTTTTTT CASSEGWGVRTNEKLFF